These 26 T cell receptor beta chains were sequenced from one sample in a study of post-analysis software for immune sequencing data. The antigens of these receptors remain unknown. Unique molecular identifiers featured in each of the TCR beta cDNA libraries. TCRdb fed the PCR reads into MiXCR, producing one record per CDR3 protein. In the table there are a few hundred thousand distinct CDR3 sequences, about 40% of which are singletons. Regarding the study as a whole: TRBV5-6, TRBV5-1 and TRBV20-1 belonged to a set of roughly five TRBV segments that were more frequent in patients than controls.

The sample was blood. The receptors derive from a girl aged 2-10 years with multiple sclerosis.

The J gene is TRBJ2-5, the V gene TRBV5-1, with 7 positions matching TRBD2. This CDR3 region has 17 residues. CDR1 and CDR2 from the germline V gene are SGHRS and YFSETQ. V shed 0 bases and J 6 bases; nucleotides not matched to a gene: 14. CDR3 sequence reads: CASSLDGGSGLLKTQYF. CDR3 bases: TGCGCCAGCAGCTTGGATGGCGGGAGCGGACTTTTGAAGACCCAGTACTTC.

V usage is TRBV19 and J usage is TRBJ2-1; D call uncertain. Trimming took 3 bases from V and 3 from J, leaving 12 bases between them. This CDR3 spans 15 amino acids. CDR1 is LNHDA, CDR2 SQIVND, per germline (reference sequence). The CDR3: CASSILPPNYNEQFF. CDR3 DNA: TGTGCCAGTAGTATTCTTCCGCCAAACTACAATGAGCAGTTCTTC.

This clonotype was observed a handful of times. The chain joins TRBV18 to TRBJ2-1; 8 bases map to TRBD2. The CDR3 runs to 16 residues. CDR1 and CDR2 (germline): KGHSH, LQKENI. V shed 0 bases, J shed 4 bases, and the junction held 5 bases outside the gene matches. The CDR3 bases are TGTGCCAGCTCACCACCGAACGGGAGGGTTTACAATGAGCAGTTCTTC. This codes for CASSPPNGRVYNEQFF.

In its sample, this clonotype was seen a few times. This chain links TRBV7-9 with TRBJ2-5, with a tentative D call TRBD2 (5 bases). The V gene's germline CDR1 is SEHNR and CDR2 FQNEAQ (reference sequence). Trimming stripped 1 base from V and 5 bases from J, with 14 bases between. This CDR3 has 15 residues. CDR3 sequence: CASSLGAAPGETQYF. DNA for the CDR3: TGTGCCAGCAGCTTAGGGGCCGCCCCGGGGGAGACCCAGTACTTC.

The chain employs TRBV4-1 and TRBJ2-1; D uncertain. There are 15 residues in the CDR3. V gave up 1 base and J gave up 4 bases, with 11 bases separating them. In germline, CDR1 is MGHRA, CDR2 YSYEKL. CDR3 region: CASSQAGQNYNEQFF. CDR3 nucleotides: TGCGCCAGCAGCCAAGCGGGTCAGAATTACAATGAGCAGTTCTTC.

This clonotype has a handful of counts. This rearrangement joins TRBV7-2 to TRBJ2-5, with a possible D match to TRBD1 (7 bases). With 3 bases removed from V and 1 base from J, the gap between germline ends came to 12 bases. CDR1 SGHTA and CDR2 FQGNSA come from the germline V gene. The length of the CDR3 is 15 residues. The CDR3 here is CASSFQGGFQETQYF. CDR3 coding DNA: TGTGCCAGCAGCTTTCAGGGGGGCTTCCAAGAGACCCAGTACTTC.

The genes are TRBV7-6 and TRBJ1-2; D unresolved. Germline V gene sequence: CDR1 SGHVS, CDR2 FNYEAQ. V lost 0 bases, J lost 9 bases, and 8 bases lay in between. The CDR3 spans 12 residues. The CDR3 sequence is CASSLAGISYTF. The CDR3 nucleotides are TGTGCCAGCAGCTTAGCAGGGATCAGCTACACCTTC.

This clonotype was recorded a few times. This sequence joins TRBV24-1 and TRBJ2-7, with D hard to call. The DNA end favors TRBJ2-5, so the J call may be wrong. In germline, CDR1 is KGHDR, CDR2 SFDVKD. This CDR3 has 14 residues. CDR3 sequence: CATSDSLVGETQYF. DNA of the CDR3: TGTGCCACCAGTGACTCCCTGGTCGGGGAGACCCAGTACTTC.

This clonotype showed up just a few times. The rearrangement joins TRBV7-2 to TRBJ2-1; 10 bases line up with TRBD2. Germline V gene data show CDR1 as SGHTA and CDR2 as FQGNSA. CDR3 length equals 14 residues. V lost 6 bases to trimming and J lost 7 bases; unmatched junction nucleotides: 6. CDR3 nucleotide sequence: TGTGCCAGCAGGGTCCGACTAGCGGGTAATGAGCAGTTCTTC. As protein: CASRVRLAGNEQFF.

This sequence joins TRBV5-1 and TRBJ1-2, with 10 bases aligning to TRBD1. Trimming at V came to 6 bases and at J to 5 bases, leaving 13 bases not matched to a gene. The CDR3 length is 16 residues. CDR1 and CDR2 from the germline V gene are SGHRS and YFSETQ. In DNA form, the CDR3 reads TGCGCCAGCAACCTCGGGACAGGGGCGATCAATTATGGCTACACCTTC. This gives the protein CASNLGTGAINYGYTF.

The gene calls are TRBV6-2 or TRBV6-3 and TRBJ1-2, with D possibly being TRBD1 (6 bases). Trimming took 6 bases from V and 0 from J, leaving 23 bases between them. The germline V gene has CDR1 MNHEY and CDR2 SVGEGT. There are 18 residues in the CDR3. The CDR3 protein is CASSPTIRTAKTNYGYTF. In nucleotides, the CDR3 is TGTGCCAGCAGCCCAACAATCAGGACAGCCAAAACTAACTATGGCTACACCTTC.

V and J are TRBV20-1 and TRBJ1-1, with D perhaps matching TRBD1 (6 bases). Trimming took 0 bases from V and 6 from J, leaving 17 bases between them. The germline gives CDR1 DFQATT, CDR2 SNEGSKA (reference sequence). This CDR3 is built from 15 residues. For the CDR3, the DNA is TGCAGTGCTAGAGACACCCAGGGGTTTATGGCTGAAGCTTTCTTT. Amino acids: CSARDTQGFMAEAFF.

The chain employs TRBV28 and TRBJ2-1; D may correspond to TRBD1 or TRBD2 (6 bases each). The CDR3 extends over 17 amino acids. Per germline, CDR1 MDHEN and CDR2 SYDVKM. Trimming shortened V by 7 bases and J by 0 bases, and 19 bases separated the two germline ends. CDR3 DNA: TGTGCCAGCACCTACATAGTCCGGGGGCGCTCCTACAATGAGCAGTTCTTC. Protein product: CASTYIVRGRSYNEQFF.

The chain combines TRBV20-1 with TRBJ2-7; 7 nucleotides match TRBD2. V shed 7 bases and J 0 bases; nucleotides not matched to a gene: 6. Germline lookup yields CDR1 DFQATT and CDR2 SNEGSKA (reference sequence). The CDR3 has 13 residues. The CDR3 loop is CSGLGGSSYEQYF. CDR3 DNA sequence: TGCAGTGGACTCGGGGGGTCCTCCTACGAGCAGTACTTC.

The V and J genes are TRBV15 and TRBJ2-3; D is unclear. The CDR3 loop spans 16 amino acids. Trimming cost V 0 bases and J 1 base, with 11 bases left between them. CDR1 is LNHNV and CDR2 is YYDKDF in the germline V gene (reference sequence). The DNA of the CDR3 is TGTGCCACCAGCAGAGATCTTTATGGGGGCACAGATACGCAGTATTTT. The encoded protein is CATSRDLYGGTDTQYF. The full variable domain, in which reference TRBV15 and TRBJ2-3 provide the parts outside the CDR3, is DAMVIQNPRYQVTQFGKPVTLSCSQTLNHNVMYWYQQKSSQAPKLLFHYYDKDFNNEADTPDNFQSRRPNTSFCFLDIRSPGLGDTAMYLCATSRDLYGGTDTQYFGPGTRLTVL.

This clonotype occurred a few times. The rearrangement joins TRBV10-1 to TRBJ2-1, with 8 bases lining up with TRBD2. V shed 4 bases, J shed 3 bases, and the junction held 8 bases outside the gene matches. CDR1 and CDR2 from the germline V gene are WNHNN and SYGVQD (reference sequence). The CDR3 is 16 residues long. The CDR3 here is CASSGTIAGSYNEQFF. The CDR3 region has the DNA TGCGCCAGCAGTGGGACTATAGCGGGGAGCTACAATGAGCAGTTCTTC.

This clonotype has just a few counts. The gene calls are TRBV5-1 and TRBJ2-7, with D maybe TRBD2 (6 bases). Per the germline V gene, CDR1 is SGHRS and CDR2 is YFSETQ. The CDR3 totals 15 residues. The ends were cut back, 4 bases at V and 2 bases at J, with 16 bases in the middle. The CDR3 loop reads CASSPGTSATYEQYF. The CDR3 DNA follows: TGCGCCAGCAGCCCAGGGACTTCAGCGACCTACGAGCAGTACTTC.

The table lists this clonotype with a few counts. The chain employs TRBV20-1 and TRBJ2-1, with 7 bases identical to TRBD2. This CDR3 is built from 15 residues. Germline loops: CDR1 DFQATT, CDR2 SNEGSKA (reference sequence). V dropped 5 bases and J dropped 8; count of bases not matched to a gene: 15. The CDR3 protein is CSALIAGAIGDEQFF. The CDR3 DNA reads TGCAGTGCTCTGATTGCGGGAGCCATCGGGGATGAGCAGTTCTTC.

The chain joins TRBV12-3 or TRBV12-4 to TRBJ2-1, with D perhaps matching TRBD2 (6 bases). The V gene lost 5 bases and the J gene lost 1 base, with 12 bases spanning the gap. This CDR3 is built from 15 residues. CDR3 loop: CASSPRRGSYNEQFF. CDR3 DNA: TGTGCCAGCAGTCCTAGGCGGGGTTCCTACAATGAGCAGTTCTTC.

The gene calls are TRBV5-5 and TRBJ2-5, with TRBD2 as a possible D gene (6 bases). The CDR3 sequence is 15 residues long. V was cut by 3 bases and J by 5 bases, with 17 bases left in between. CDR1 and CDR2 from the germline V gene are SGHKS and YYEKEE (reference sequence). Written as DNA, the CDR3 is TGTGCCAGCAGCTCACTTGGGGGGACGTGGGAGACCCAGTACTTC. This gives the protein CASSSLGGTWETQYF.

This clonotype was detected a few times. The genes are TRBV20-1 and TRBJ2-3; D not resolved. The CDR3 consists of 12 residues. Germline loops: CDR1 DFQATT, CDR2 SNEGSKA (reference sequence). CDR3 nucleotides: TGCAGCTATCAACCTATAGGGGATACGCAGTATTTT. It yields the protein CSYQPIGDTQYF.

There are a few counts of this clonotype. The CDR3 is CATGPRTSTDTQYF. For the CDR3, the DNA is TGTGCCACTGGCCCCCGGACTAGCACAGATACGCAGTATTTT. This sequence joins TRBV10-3 and TRBJ2-3, with D perhaps TRBD2 (5 bases). V dropped 10 bases and J dropped 0 bases, with 14 bases sitting between them. This CDR3 is built from 14 residues. From germline, CDR1 is ENHRY and CDR2 SYGVKD.

The rearrangement joins TRBV6-5 to TRBJ2-1; D is perhaps TRBD1 or TRBD2 (5 bases each). Germline V lookup: CDR1 MNHEY, CDR2 SVGAGI. The CDR3 length is 14 residues. The V end was cut by 6 bases, the J end by 3 bases, with 12 bases between. Written as DNA, the CDR3 is TGTGCCAGCAGCCCCGGGGACCGCTACAATGAGCAGTTCTTC. Its translation is CASSPGDRYNEQFF.

This clonotype was counted between two and nine times. The chain links TRBV27 to TRBJ1-1, with D unclear. V was trimmed by 1 base and J by 11 bases, leaving 17 bases between them. CDR1 is MNHEY and CDR2 is SMNVEV in the germline V gene (reference sequence). The CDR3 is made up of 14 amino acids. The CDR3 region has the DNA TGTGCCAGCAGTTTATACCCAGGTCTTGATCCTGCTTTCTTT. It specifies CASSLYPGLDPAFF.

This clonotype has just a few counts. The rearrangement links TRBV10-3 to TRBJ2-5, with TRBD1 as a possible D gene (6 bases). V was cut by 2 bases and J by 7 bases, with 11 bases left in between. This CDR3 spans 13 amino acids. Germline loops: CDR1 ENHRY, CDR2 SYGVKD. The CDR3 here is CAISERDTGTQYF. CDR3 nucleotides: TGTGCCATCAGTGAGAGGGACACGGGGACCCAGTACTTC.

With regard to this clonotype: A read error is possible here, since a much larger clone lies one base away. CDR3 bases: TGCAGCGTGGGGACAGGGGAGGTCTACGAGCAGTTCTTC. This translates into CSVGTGEVYEQFF. The V gene is TRBV29-1, the J gene TRBJ2-1; 10 bases align to TRBD1. Trimming cost V 6 bases and J 10 bases; bases outside gene matches: 9. The germline V gene encodes CDR1 SQVTM and CDR2 ANQGSEA. This CDR3 spans 13 amino acids.